These T cell receptor beta chains were read from a single sample in a study of shared clonotypes between healthy human individuals. Assay: immunoSEQ multiplex PCR; the TCRdb copy retains only in-frame clones and omits some. The sample contains 530,000 or so clones, almost 80% of which appear only once. Source material: PBMCs. The source of these receptors is a woman aged 40-49 years in good health. Some clones in this sample may be carry-over from other donors' samples. CDR3s include the opening cysteine and the closing phenylalanine or tryptophan. D genes are given only for firm matches. The size entry is marked missing in some rows and otherwise reads once, few, many or a size class.

>TRBJ2-1|NA|TRBV5-8|NA
CASSLINEQFF
TGTGCCAGCAGCTTGATCAATGAGCAGTTCTTC
>TRBJ2-3|NA|TRBV29-1|NA
CSVSRGGWTDTQYF
TGCAGCGTTAGCAGGGGTGGGTGGACGGATACGCAGTATTTT
>TRBJ1-4|NA|TRBV7-8|TRBD1
CASSFQAGTGDINEKLFF
TGTGCCAGCAGCTTTCAAGCCGGGACAGGGGACATTAATGAAAAACTGTTTTTT
>TRBJ2-7|NA|TRBV5-1|NA
CASSLGSRGHYEQYF
TGCGCCAGCAGCTTGGGTAGCAGGGGCCACTACGAGCAGTACTTC
>TRBJ1-2|few|TRBV11-2|NA
CASSLVPDINYGYTF
TGTGCCAGCAGCTTAGTTCCGGACATTAACTATGGCTACACCTTC
>TRBJ1-4|NA|TRBV6-6|TRBD1
CASSTEDRGFEKLFF
TGTGCCAGCAGCACCGAGGACAGGGGCTTTGAAAAACTGTTTTTT
>TRBJ2-1|NA|TRBV5-1|NA
CASSLEANNEQFF
TGCGCCAGCAGCTTGGAAGCTAACAATGAGCAGTTCTTC
>TRBJ2-1|NA|TRBV10-1|TRBD2
CASSGASGAYNEQFF
TGCGCCAGCAGTGGGGCTAGCGGAGCATACAATGAGCAGTTCTTC
>TRBJ2-2|NA|TRBV28|NA
CASSFLGTRGTGELFF
TGTGCCAGCAGTTTTCTGGGAACTAGAGGCACCGGGGAGCTGTTTTTT
>TRBJ2-3|NA|TRBV7-3|NA
CASSRSGGTDTQYF
TGTGCCAGCAGCCGTAGCGGAGGAACAGATACGCAGTATTTT
>TRBJ1-2|NA|TRBV28|NA
CASTPWQGSNYGYTF
TGTGCCAGCACTCCCTGGCAGGGAAGTAACTATGGCTACACCTTC
>TRBJ1-5|NA|TRBV19|NA
CASSIQVYSNQPQHF
TGTGCCAGTAGTATACAGGTATATAGCAATCAGCCCCAGCATTTT
>TRBJ1-4|NA|TRBV10-3|NA
CAISDRRERGEKLFF
TGTGCCATCAGTGATAGAAGGGAGAGGGGTGAAAAACTGTTTTTT
>TRBJ1-4|NA|TRBV30|TRBD1
CAWSVSRGREKLFF
TGTGCCTGGAGTGTCTCCAGGGGGAGGGAAAAACTGTTTTTT
>TRBJ2-6|NA|TRBV10-3|TRBD1
CAISVRGPGANVLTF
TGTGCCATCAGTGTGAGGGGGCCCGGGGCCAACGTCCTGACTTTC
>TRBJ1-5|NA|TRBV30|NA
CAWSGGARQPQHF
TGTGCCTGGAGTGGGGGGGCTCGACAGCCCCAGCATTTT
>TRBJ2-7|NA|TRBV28|TRBD1
CASRTGGPDSYEQYF
TGTGCCAGCAGAACAGGGGGCCCCGACTCCTACGAGCAGTACTTC
>TRBJ2-3|once|TRBV5-1|NA
CASSFGAGQSDTQYF
TGCGCCAGCAGCTTTGGCGCGGGACAGTCAGATACGCAGTATTTT
>TRBJ1-1|few|TRBV5-1|NA
CASSLDPGLVTEAFF
TGCGCCAGCAGCTTGGATCCAGGGTTAGTCACTGAAGCTTTCTTT
>TRBJ1-2|many|TRBV7-8|TRBD1
CASSPDRGGYGYTF
TGTGCCAGCAGCCCGGACAGGGGAGGCTATGGCTACACCTTC
>TRBJ2-2|NA|TRBV7-2|NA
CASSLQGTALNTGELFF
TGTGCCAGCAGCTTACAGGGGACCGCCCTGAACACCGGGGAGCTGTTTTTT
>TRBJ1-1|once|TRBV7-3|NA
CASRMGGSTEAFF
TGTGCCAGTCGAATGGGGGGGAGCACTGAAGCTTTCTTT
>TRBJ2-2|NA|TRBV28|NA
CASSLLSRWGDTGELFF
TGTGCCAGCAGTTTGCTGAGCCGATGGGGGGACACCGGGGAGCTGTTTTTT
>TRBJ2-1|NA|TRBV15|NA
CATSRRRPINEQFF
TGTGCCACCAGCAGAAGGAGACCCATCAATGAGCAGTTCTTC
>TRBJ2-1|NA|TRBV28|TRBD1
CASRLAGTGNNEQFF
TGTGCCAGCAGGCTAGCCGGGACAGGAAACAATGAGCAGTTCTTC
>TRBJ1-2|NA|TRBV7-9|NA
CASSLGTDPRGYTF
TGTGCCAGCAGCTTAGGTACGGACCCTAGGGGCTACACCTTC
>TRBJ2-1|NA|TRBV6-1|NA
CASSATFSYNEQFF
TGTGCCAGCAGTGCAACTTTTTCCTACAATGAGCAGTTCTTC
>TRBJ2-7|NA|TRBV7-2|NA
CASSLRVGLEQYF
TGTGCCAGCAGCCTGCGGGTGGGCCTCGAGCAGTACTTC
>TRBJ2-5|NA|TRBV18|NA
CASSPGQGYGETQYF
TGTGCCAGCTCACCGGGGCAGGGGTACGGCGAGACCCAGTACTTC
>TRBJ2-3|NA|TRBV5-1|NA
CASSAGPGAGTDTQYF
TGCGCCAGCAGCGCCGGGCCGGGGGCGGGCACAGATACGCAGTATTTT
>TRBJ2-1|NA|TRBV11-3|NA
CASSLRGLDNEQFF
TGTGCCAGCAGCTTGAGGGGTCTGGACAATGAGCAGTTCTTC
>TRBJ1-2|few|TRBV2|NA
CASSEGSSQHRGYTF
TGTGCCAGCAGTGAAGGTAGCTCCCAGCATCGGGGCTACACCTTC
>TRBJ2-3|NA|TRBV9|TRBD2
CASSVVGGRGTDTQYF
TGTGCCAGCAGCGTAGTAGGCGGGAGAGGCACAGATACGCAGTATTTT
>TRBJ2-5|NA|TRBV6-5|NA
CASRLSVAPYETQYF
TGTGCCAGCAGACTGTCGGTGGCGCCCTACGAGACCCAGTACTTC
>TRBJ2-7|once|TRBV28|TRBD1
CASSAPGTGNNYEQYF
TGTGCCAGCAGTGCCCCGGGGACAGGGAATAACTACGAGCAGTACTTC
>TRBJ2-7|NA|TRBV11-2|NA
CASSLVSPGSLSYEQYF
TGTGCCAGCAGCTTAGTCTCCCCAGGGTCGCTCTCCTACGAGCAGTACTTC
>TRBJ2-7|NA|TRBV29-1|TRBD1
CSVERGGHEQYF
TGCAGCGTTGAGAGAGGGGGCCACGAGCAGTACTTC
>TRBJ2-1|NA|TRBV27|TRBD2
CASSRVAGALEQFF
TGTGCCAGCAGTCGCGTAGCGGGAGCTCTTGAGCAGTTCTTC
>TRBJ2-2|NA|TRBV15|TRBD2
CATSTGLAELVTGELFF
TGTGCCACCAGCACGGGACTAGCAGAGTTGGTCACCGGGGAGCTGTTTTTT
>TRBJ2-3|NA|TRBV6-6|NA
CASSYSGDTQYF
TGTGCCAGCAGTTACTCGGGGGATACGCAGTATTTT
>TRBJ2-5|NA|TRBV19|NA
CASSPQSAGETQYF
TGTGCCAGTAGTCCGCAATCAGCGGGAGAGACCCAGTACTTC
>TRBJ2-7|NA|TRBV5-6|TRBD2
CASSLAPTSTGNEQYF
TGTGCCAGCAGCTTGGCTCCGACTAGCACGGGGAACGAGCAGTACTTC
>TRBJ2-3|many|TRBV10-3|TRBD1
CAISGDRGQDTQYF
TGTGCCATCAGTGGGGACAGGGGGCAAGATACGCAGTATTTT
>TRBJ2-7|NA|TRBV19|NA
CASSIDSLAYEQYF
TGTGCCAGTAGTATAGATTCACTAGCCTACGAGCAGTACTTC
>TRBJ1-5|NA|TRBV5-5|NA
CASSLGPNQPQHF
TGTGCCAGCAGCTTGGGACCCAATCAGCCCCAGCATTTT
>TRBJ2-7|NA|TRBV18|NA
CASSPPGDSYEQYF
TGTGCCAGCTCACCTCCCGGAGATTCCTACGAGCAGTACTTC
>TRBJ1-2|NA|TRBV5-6|NA
CASSFGAAYGYTF
TGTGCCAGCAGCTTCGGGGCAGCCTATGGCTACACCTTC
>TRBJ2-2|NA|TRBV9|NA
CASSVAGSRGGELFF
TGTGCCAGCAGCGTAGCAGGCTCGAGGGGCGGGGAGCTGTTTTTT
>TRBJ1-1|NA|TRBV18|NA
CASSPRTQPNTEAFF
TGTGCCAGCTCACCCCGGACGCAACCTAACACTGAAGCTTTCTTT
>TRBJ1-1|once|TRBV28|NA
CASHPSVLGGTNTEAFF
TGTGCCAGCCATCCGTCGGTCTTGGGGGGGACGAACACTGAAGCTTTCTTT
>TRBJ2-3|once|TRBV6-5|NA
CASSLTPFGTDTQYF
TGTGCCAGCAGCCTGACCCCTTTCGGCACAGATACGCAGTATTTT
>TRBJ2-7|NA|TRBV2|NA
CASSVRRLSYEQYF
TGTGCCAGCAGCGTAAGGAGGCTATCCTACGAGCAGTACTTC